These 15 T cell receptor beta chains share one sample of origin, sequenced in a study of blood T cell repertoires in COVID-19. Sequencing was performed with immunoSEQ multiplex PCR; in TCRdb, only in-frame clones are kept and a portion is missing. The sample carries 75,000 to 80,000 clones, 80% to 90% recorded once. Sequenced material: peripheral blood. The receptors come from a human donor in a cohort sampled during active COVID-19.

V and J are TRBV5-1 and TRBJ2-6; TRBD1 might be the D (5 bases). Germline V gene lookup returns CDR1 SGHRS and CDR2 YFSETQ. The CDR3 has 17 residues. V gave up 3 bases and J gave up 0 bases, with 13 bases separating them. The CDR3, as DNA: TGCGCCAGCAGCTCATTAGGACACGTCTCTGGGGCCAACGTCCTGACTTTC. This translates into CASSSLGHVSGANVLTF.

The chain recombines TRBV25-1 with TRBJ2-3; 7 bases align to TRBD1. CDR1 and CDR2 (germline): MGHDK, SYGVNS. The CDR3 is 15 residues long. The junction had 6 bases not matched to a gene; V was cut back by 5 bases and J by 1 base. Here the CDR3 reads CASSQWTGRTDTQYF. CDR3 sequence (DNA): TGTGCCAGCAGTCAGTGGACAGGCCGCACAGATACGCAGTATTTT. Full variable domain (outside the CDR3, taken from reference TRBV25-1 and TRBJ2-3): EADIYQTPRYLVIGTGKKITLECSQTMGHDKMYWYQQDPGMELHLIHYSYGVNSTEKGDLSSESTVSRIRTEHFPLTLESARPSHTSQYLCASSQWTGRTDTQYFGPGTRLTVL.

V is TRBV6-4 and J is TRBJ1-5, with D uncertain. The V end was cut by 0 bases, the J end by 6 bases, with 9 bases between. The CDR3 consists of 14 residues. Germline CDR1 and CDR2: MRHNA and SNTAGT. CDR3: CASSDSISGQPQHF. The CDR3 DNA sequence: TGTGCCAGCAGTGACTCGATTTCGGGTCAGCCCCAGCATTTT.

The chain combines TRBV7-8 with TRBJ1-2; D may be TRBD1 (5 bases). The germline CDR1 and CDR2 sequences are SGHVS and FQNEAQ. The V end lost 0 bases, the J end lost 9 bases, and 11 bases lay between the germline ends. CDR3 length: 13 amino acids. This CDR3 is CASSLAGDRSYTF. Here the CDR3 DNA reads TGTGCCAGCAGCTTAGCAGGGGATAGAAGCTACACCTTC.

This chain links TRBV4-3 with TRBJ1-4; TRBD1 aligns across 10 bases. This CDR3 has 16 residues. Germline-derived CDR1 and CDR2 are LGHNA and YSLEER. With 6 bases clipped from V and 7 bases from J, the junction kept 11 bases outside the gene matches. This chain's CDR3 is CASSTGQGMLSEKLFF. For the CDR3, the DNA is TGCGCCAGCAGTACGGGACAGGGGATGCTTAGTGAAAAACTGTTTTTT.

CDR3 residues: CASSPPGTGFGYTF. CDR3 sequence (DNA): TGTGCCAGCTCACCACCGGGGACAGGGTTTGGCTACACCTTC. J is TRBJ1-2 and V is TRBV18, with TRBD1 matching 9 bases. Germline trimming cut 0 bases from V and 7 bases from J; bases unmatched to any gene: 3. The CDR3 contains 14 residues. Germline V gene lookup returns CDR1 KGHSH and CDR2 LQKENI.

The chain carries TRBV6-6 and TRBJ1-5; D unclear. The ends were cut back, 7 bases at V and 0 bases at J, with 7 bases in the middle. This CDR3 has 13 amino acids. CDR1 MNHNY and CDR2 SVGAGI come from the germline V gene (reference sequence). The CDR3 reads CASTRDSNQPQHF. The CDR3 DNA reads as TGTGCCAGCACCCGGGATAGCAATCAGCCCCAGCATTTT.

V is TRBV4-3 and J is TRBJ2-3; TRBD1 matches at 7 bases. Germline V gene sequence: CDR1 LGHNA, CDR2 YSLEER. The junction had 18 bases not matched to a gene; V was cut back by 0 bases and J by 3 bases. CDR3 length: 20 amino acids. The CDR3 bases are TGCGCCAGCAGCCAAGAGTCAGCTTCTGCACGACAGGGTAGGACAGATACGCAGTATTTT. Translated: CASSQESASARQGRTDTQYF.

The genes are TRBV19 and TRBJ2-1; 11 bases align to TRBD2. CDR1 and CDR2 from the germline V gene are LNHDA and SQIVND (reference sequence). V shed 5 bases and J 2 bases; nucleotides not matched to a gene: 5. The CDR3 is made up of 16 amino acids. The CDR3 nucleotides are TGTGCCAGTAGTCCCCTTAGCGGGGGGGCCTACAATGAGCAGTTCTTC. Encoded protein: CASSPLSGGAYNEQFF.

This clone was found a few times. The rearrangement uses TRBV3-1 (or the pseudogene TRBV3-2) and TRBJ1-5, with D unresolved. Trimming removed 1 base at V and 5 bases at J, with 9 bases between. The CDR3 spans 14 residues. Germline values: CDR1 LGHDT, CDR2 YNNKEL (reference sequence). CDR3 amino acids: CASSQGLRYQPQHF. For the CDR3, the DNA is TGTGCCAGCAGCCAAGGCCTCAGATATCAGCCCCAGCATTTT.

In DNA, the CDR3 is TGTGCCACCGAGCGGGGGGGAGGGAACACCGGGGAGCTGTTTTTT. Translated, it gives CATERGGGNTGELFF. The chain has TRBV11-3 and TRBJ2-2; 10 bases are a match to TRBD2. The junction had 6 bases not matched to a gene; V was cut back by 10 bases and J by 1 base. This CDR3 is built from 15 residues. CDR1 is SGHNT and CDR2 is YENEEA in the germline V gene.

This chain joins TRBV9 and TRBJ2-1; 10 nucleotides line up with TRBD2. Germline lookup yields CDR1 SGDLS and CDR2 YYNGEE. Losses at the gene ends were 0 bases for V and 8 bases for J; bases not matched to a gene: 14. The CDR3 contains 18 residues. CDR3 amino acids: CASSVESGGARVSDEQFF. The CDR3 nucleotides read TGTGCCAGCAGCGTAGAAAGCGGGGGGGCCCGAGTATCCGATGAGCAGTTCTTC. Full variable domain (rest looked up from reference TRBV9 and TRBJ2-1): DSGVTQTPKHLITATGQRVTLRCSPRSGDLSVYWYQQSLDQGLQFLIQYYNGEERAKGNILERFSAQQFPDLHSELNLSSLELGDSALYFCASSVESGGARVSDEQFFGPGTRLTVL.

The V gene is TRBV4-2, the J gene TRBJ2-3, with TRBD2 matching over 13 bases. In germline, CDR1 is LGHNA, CDR2 YNFKEQ. The junction had 7 bases not matched to a gene; V was cut back by 2 bases and J by 2 bases. This CDR3 region has 18 residues. The DNA for the CDR3 is TGTGCCAGCAGCCAATCGGGGACTAGCGGGACTTCCACAGATACGCAGTATTTT. The encoded protein is CASSQSGTSGTSTDTQYF.

V is TRBV25-1 and J is TRBJ1-6, with TRBD1 matching 8 bases. Losses at the gene ends were 4 bases for V and 4 bases for J; bases not matched to a gene: 9. Germline-derived CDR1 and CDR2 are MGHDK and SYGVNS. This CDR3 region has 17 residues. For the CDR3, the DNA is TGTGCCAGCAGTGCGTCGGTCGGGACAGGTTATAATTCACCCCTCCACTTT. This sequence encodes CASSASVGTGYNSPLHF.

This clone was detected a few times. The CDR3 coding sequence is TGTGCCAGCAGCTTGGGACAGGGGCCACCAACTAATGAAAAACTGTTTTTT. Translating gives CASSLGQGPPTNEKLFF. This chain uses TRBV7-6 with TRBJ1-4; 10 positions agree with TRBD1. V shed 3 bases and J 0 bases; nucleotides not matched to a gene: 4. The CDR3 is 17 residues long. CDR1 is SGHVS and CDR2 is FNYEAQ in the germline V gene.